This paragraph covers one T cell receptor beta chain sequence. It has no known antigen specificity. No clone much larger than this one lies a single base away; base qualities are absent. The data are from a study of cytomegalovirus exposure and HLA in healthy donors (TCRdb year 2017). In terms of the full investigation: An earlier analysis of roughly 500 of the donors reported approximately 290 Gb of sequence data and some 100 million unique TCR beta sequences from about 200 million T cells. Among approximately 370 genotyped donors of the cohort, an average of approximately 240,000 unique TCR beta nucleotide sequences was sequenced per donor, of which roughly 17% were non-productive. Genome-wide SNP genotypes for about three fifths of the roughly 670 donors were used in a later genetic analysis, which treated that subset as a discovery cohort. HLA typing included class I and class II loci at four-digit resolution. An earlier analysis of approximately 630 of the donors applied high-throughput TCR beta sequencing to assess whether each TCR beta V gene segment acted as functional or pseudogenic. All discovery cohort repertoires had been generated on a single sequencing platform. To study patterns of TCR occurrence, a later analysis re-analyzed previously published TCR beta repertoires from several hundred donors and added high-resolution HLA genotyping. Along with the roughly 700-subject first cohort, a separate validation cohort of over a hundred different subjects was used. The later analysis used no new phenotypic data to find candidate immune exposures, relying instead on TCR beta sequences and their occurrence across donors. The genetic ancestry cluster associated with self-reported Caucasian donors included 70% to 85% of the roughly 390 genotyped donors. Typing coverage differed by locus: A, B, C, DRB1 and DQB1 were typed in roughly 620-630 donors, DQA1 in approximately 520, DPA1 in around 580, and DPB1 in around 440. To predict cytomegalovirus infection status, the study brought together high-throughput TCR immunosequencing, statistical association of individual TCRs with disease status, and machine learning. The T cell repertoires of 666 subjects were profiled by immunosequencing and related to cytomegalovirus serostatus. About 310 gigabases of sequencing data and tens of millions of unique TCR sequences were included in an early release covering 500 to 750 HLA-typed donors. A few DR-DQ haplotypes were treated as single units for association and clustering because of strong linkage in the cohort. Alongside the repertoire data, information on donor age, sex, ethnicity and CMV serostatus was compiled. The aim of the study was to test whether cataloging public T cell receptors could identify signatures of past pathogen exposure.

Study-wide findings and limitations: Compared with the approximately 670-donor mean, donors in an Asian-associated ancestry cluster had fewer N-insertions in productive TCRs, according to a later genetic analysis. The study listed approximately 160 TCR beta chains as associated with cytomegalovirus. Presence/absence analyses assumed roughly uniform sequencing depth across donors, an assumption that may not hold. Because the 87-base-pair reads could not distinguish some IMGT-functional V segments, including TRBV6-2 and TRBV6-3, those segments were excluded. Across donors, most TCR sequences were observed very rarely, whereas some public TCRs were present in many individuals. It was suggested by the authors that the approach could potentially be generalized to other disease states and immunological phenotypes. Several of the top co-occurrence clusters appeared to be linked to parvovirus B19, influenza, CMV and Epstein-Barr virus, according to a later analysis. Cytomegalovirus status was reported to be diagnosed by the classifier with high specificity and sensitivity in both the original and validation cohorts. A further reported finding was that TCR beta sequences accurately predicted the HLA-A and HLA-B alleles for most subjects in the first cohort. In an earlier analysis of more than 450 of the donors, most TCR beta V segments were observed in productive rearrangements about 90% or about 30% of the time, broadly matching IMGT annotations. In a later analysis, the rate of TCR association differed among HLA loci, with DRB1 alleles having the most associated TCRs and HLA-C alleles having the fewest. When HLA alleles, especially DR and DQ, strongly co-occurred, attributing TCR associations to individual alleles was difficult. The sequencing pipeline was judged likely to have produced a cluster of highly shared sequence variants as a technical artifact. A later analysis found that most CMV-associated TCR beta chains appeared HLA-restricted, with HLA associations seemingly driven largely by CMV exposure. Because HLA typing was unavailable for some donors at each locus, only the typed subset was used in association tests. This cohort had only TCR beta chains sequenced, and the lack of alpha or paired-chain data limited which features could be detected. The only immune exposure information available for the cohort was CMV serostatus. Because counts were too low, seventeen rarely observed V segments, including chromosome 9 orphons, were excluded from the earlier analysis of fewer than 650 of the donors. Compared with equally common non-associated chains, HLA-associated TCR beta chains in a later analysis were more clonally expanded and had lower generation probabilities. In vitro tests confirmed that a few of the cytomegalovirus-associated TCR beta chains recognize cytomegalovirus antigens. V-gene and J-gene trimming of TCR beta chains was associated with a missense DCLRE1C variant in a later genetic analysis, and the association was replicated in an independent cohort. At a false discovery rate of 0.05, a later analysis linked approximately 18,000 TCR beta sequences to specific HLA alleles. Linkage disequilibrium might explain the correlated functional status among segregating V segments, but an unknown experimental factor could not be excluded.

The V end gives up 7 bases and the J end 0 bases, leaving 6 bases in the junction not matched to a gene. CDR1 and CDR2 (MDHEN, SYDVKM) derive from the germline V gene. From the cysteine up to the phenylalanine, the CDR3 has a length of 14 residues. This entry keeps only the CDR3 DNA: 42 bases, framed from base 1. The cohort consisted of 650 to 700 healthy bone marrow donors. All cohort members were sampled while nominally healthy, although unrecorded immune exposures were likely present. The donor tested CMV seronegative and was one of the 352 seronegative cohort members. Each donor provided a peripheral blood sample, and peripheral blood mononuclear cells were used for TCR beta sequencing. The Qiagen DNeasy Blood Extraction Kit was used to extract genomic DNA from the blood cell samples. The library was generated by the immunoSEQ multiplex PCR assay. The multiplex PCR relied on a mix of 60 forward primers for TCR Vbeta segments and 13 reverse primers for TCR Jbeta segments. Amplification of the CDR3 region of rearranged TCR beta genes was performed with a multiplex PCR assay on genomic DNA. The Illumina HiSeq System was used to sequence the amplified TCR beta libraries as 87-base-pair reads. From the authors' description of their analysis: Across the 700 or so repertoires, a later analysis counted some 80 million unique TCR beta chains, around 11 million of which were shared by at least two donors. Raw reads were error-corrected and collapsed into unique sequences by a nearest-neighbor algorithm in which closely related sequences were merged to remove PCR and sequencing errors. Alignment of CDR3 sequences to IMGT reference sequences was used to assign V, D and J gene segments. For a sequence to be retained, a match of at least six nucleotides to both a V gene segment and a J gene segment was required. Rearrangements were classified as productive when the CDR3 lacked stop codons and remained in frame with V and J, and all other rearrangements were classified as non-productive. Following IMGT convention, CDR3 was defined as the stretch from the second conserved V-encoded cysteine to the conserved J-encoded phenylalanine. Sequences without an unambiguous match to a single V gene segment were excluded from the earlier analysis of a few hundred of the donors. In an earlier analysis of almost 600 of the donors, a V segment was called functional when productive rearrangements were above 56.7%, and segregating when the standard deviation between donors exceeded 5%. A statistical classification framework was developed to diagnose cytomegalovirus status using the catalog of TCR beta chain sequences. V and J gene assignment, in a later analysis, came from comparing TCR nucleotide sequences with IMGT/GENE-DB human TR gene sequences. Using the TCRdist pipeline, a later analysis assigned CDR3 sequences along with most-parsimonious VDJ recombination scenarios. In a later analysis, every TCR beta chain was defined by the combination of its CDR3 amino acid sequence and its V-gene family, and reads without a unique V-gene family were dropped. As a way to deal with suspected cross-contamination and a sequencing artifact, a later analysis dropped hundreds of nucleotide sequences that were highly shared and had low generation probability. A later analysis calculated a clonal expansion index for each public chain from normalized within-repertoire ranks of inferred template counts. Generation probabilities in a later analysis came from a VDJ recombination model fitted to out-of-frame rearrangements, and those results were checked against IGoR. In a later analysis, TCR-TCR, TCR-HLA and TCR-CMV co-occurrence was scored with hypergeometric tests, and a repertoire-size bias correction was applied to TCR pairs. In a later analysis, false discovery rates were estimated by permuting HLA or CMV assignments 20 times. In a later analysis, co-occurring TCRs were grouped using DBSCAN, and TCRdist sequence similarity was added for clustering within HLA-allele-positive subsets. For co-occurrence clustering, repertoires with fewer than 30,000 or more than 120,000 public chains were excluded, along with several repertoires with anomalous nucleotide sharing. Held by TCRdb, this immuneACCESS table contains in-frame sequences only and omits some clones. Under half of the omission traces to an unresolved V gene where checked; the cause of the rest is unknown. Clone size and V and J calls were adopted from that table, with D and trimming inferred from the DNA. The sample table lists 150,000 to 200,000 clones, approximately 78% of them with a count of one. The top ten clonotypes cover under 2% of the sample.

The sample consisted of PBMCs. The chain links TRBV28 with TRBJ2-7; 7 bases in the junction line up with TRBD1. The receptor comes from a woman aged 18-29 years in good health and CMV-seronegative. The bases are TGTGCCAGCAACCCAGGGGACAGCTCCTACGAGCAGTACTTC. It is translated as CASNPGDSSYEQYF.